The rows below give T cell receptor beta chains drawn from one sample of a study of early T cells in non-severe SARS-CoV-2 infection. TCRdb processed the 5' RACE reads anew with MiXCR; each CDR3 protein has one entry. The data show 65,000 to 90,000 distinct CDR3 sequences, about 12% seen once. Sequencing was performed on whole blood. The receptors originated from an adult who was a healthcare worker with PCR-confirmed SARS-CoV-2 infection or an uninfected control (not recorded which). Each CDR3 is given with its conserved first and last residue. A D gene is named only where the DNA matches it firmly. Expanded clones get a size class; other rows say once, few or many, or leave the size out.

>TRBV5-6|NA|few|TRBJ1-2
CASTTSRGGYTF
TGTGCCAGCACCACGTCGCGGGGAGGCTACACCTTC
>TRBV6-1|TRBD1|many|TRBJ2-6
CASSRDRAGANVLTF
TGTGCCAGCAGTCGAGACAGGGCTGGGGCCAACGTCCTGACTTTC
>TRBV7-6|TRBD1|NA|TRBJ2-2
CASRKFTGGVSTGELFF
TGTGCCAGCAGAAAATTTACAGGGGGAGTTAGCACCGGGGAGCTGTTTTTT
>TRBV20-1|NA|many|TRBJ2-3
CSASSLGPDTQYF
TGCAGTGCTAGCTCCCTCGGCCCAGATACGCAGTATTTT
>TRBV29-1|TRBD1|few|TRBJ2-1
CSVEVPDRWGYYNEQFF
TGCAGCGTTGAAGTTCCGGACAGGTGGGGGTATTACAATGAGCAGTTCTTC
>TRBV2|NA|NA|TRBJ1-5
CASSVERGSNQPQHF
TGTGCCAGCAGTGTGGAGCGGGGCTCCAATCAGCCCCAGCATTTT
>TRBV3-2|NA|NA|TRBJ2-1
CASSQAWREAPMNEQFF
TGTGCCAGCAGCCAAGCGTGGCGGGAGGCCCCTATGAATGAGCAGTTCTTC
>TRBV6-2/TRBV6-3|NA|NA|TRBJ2-1
CASSYSIEGEQFF
TGTGCCAGCAGTTACTCGATAGAGGGGGAGCAGTTCTTC
>TRBV3-1|NA|many|TRBJ2-3
CASSHNEGGEGPADTQYF
TGTGCCAGCAGCCACAACGAAGGGGGGGAGGGCCCCGCAGATACGCAGTATTTT
>TRBV6-5|TRBD1|many|TRBJ1-4
CASSFLFPGQGEGDEKLFF
TGTGCCAGCAGTTTCCTATTTCCGGGACAGGGAGAGGGAGATGAAAAACTGTTTTTT
>TRBV3-1|NA|NA|TRBJ2-2
CASSQLGAGELFF
TGTGCCAGCAGCCAATTGGGGGCCGGGGAGCTGTTTTTT
>TRBV29-1|TRBD2|few|TRBJ2-5
CSVELLAGQETQYF
TGCAGCGTTGAACTACTAGCGGGACAAGAGACCCAGTACTTC
>TRBV5-4|NA|many|TRBJ2-1
CASSLKSGPRMTGEQFF
TGTGCCAGCAGCTTGAAGTCGGGCCCCCGGATGACCGGTGAGCAGTTCTTC
>TRBV12-3/TRBV12-4|TRBD2|NA|TRBJ2-1
CASSRTSVYNEQFF
TGTGCCAGCAGTCGGACTAGCGTATACAATGAGCAGTTCTTC
>TRBV4-1|NA|NA|TRBJ1-2
CASSQVVAKGSDDGYTF
TGCGCCAGCAGCCAAGTAGTAGCGAAGGGATCTGACGATGGCTACACCTTC
>TRBV15|NA|many|TRBJ2-5
CATSRDRQETQYF
TGTGCCACCAGCAGAGATCGCCAAGAGACCCAGTACTTC
>TRBV10-3|TRBD1|few|TRBJ2-7
CAISVKEGAGYEQYF
TGTGCCATCAGTGTGAAAGAGGGGGCAGGGTACGAGCAGTACTTC
>TRBV19|TRBD2|NA|TRBJ2-1
CASSWGAGGDEQFF
TGTGCCAGTAGCTGGGGAGCGGGAGGAGATGAGCAGTTCTTC
>TRBV20-1|TRBD1|NA|TRBJ1-5
CSARGQGRGNQPQHF
TGCAGTGCTAGAGGACAGGGACGTGGCAATCAGCCCCAGCATTTT
>TRBV6-6|NA|few|TRBJ2-7
CASSYEGYEQYF
TGTGCCAGCAGTTACGAGGGCTACGAGCAGTACTTC
>TRBV15|TRBD2|few|TRBJ2-2
CATRGEGAEAGELFF
TGTGCCACCAGGGGGGAGGGAGCAGAAGCCGGGGAGCTGTTTTTT
>TRBV29-1|TRBD1|many|TRBJ1-1
CSSTGTGGRAFF
TGCAGCTCCACCGGGACAGGGGGCAGAGCTTTCTTT
>TRBV6-5|TRBD1|NA|TRBJ1-6
CASSYSGTGDSPLHF
TGTGCCAGCAGTTACTCGGGGACAGGGGATTCACCCCTCCACTTT
>TRBV5-4|NA|NA|TRBJ2-4
CASSSDRQNIQYF
TGTGCCAGCAGCTCGGACAGACAAAACATTCAGTACTTC
>TRBV7-2|TRBD2|NA|TRBJ2-5
CASSSPGLAVQETQYF
TGTGCCAGCAGCTCACCGGGACTAGCGGTACAAGAGACCCAGTACTTC
>TRBV18|NA|NA|TRBJ2-3
CASSPYGGSTDTQYF
TGTGCCAGCTCACCCTACGGAGGTAGCACAGATACGCAGTATTTT